This T cell receptor (beta chain) was sequenced for a study of graft-versus-host responses after intestinal transplantation (dated by TCRdb to the early 2020s). Concerning the study at large: The transplants that recipients got were multivisceral, liver-intestinal, or isolated intestinal. Every recipient was given anti-thymocyte globulin induction, followed by roughly 3 years of maintenance tacrolimus and steroids. After intestinal transplantation, graft-versus-host and host-versus-graft alloreactive T cell clones in the graft, circulation and bone marrow were tracked using bulk TCR-beta CDR3 sequencing. To identify alloreactive clones, pre-transplant mixed lymphocyte reaction products were sequenced and compared with unstimulated pre-transplant donor and recipient T cells. Of the 20 to 25 intestinal transplant recipients enrolled in the cohort, one of whom was a retransplant, a few patients without pretransplant specimens were excluded. Donor T cell macrochimerism was defined as a peak of at least 4% donor T cells among recipient peripheral blood mononuclear cells. Samples from a few later patients were sequenced in-house on an Illumina MiSeq with MiXCR processing rather than by the commercial service.

CDR1 and CDR2 (MDHEN, SYDVKM) derive from the germline V gene. For this chain, trimming is 8 bases at the V end and 3 bases at the J end, and the number of junction bases without a gene match is 15. The CDR3 numbers 16 residues from cysteine through phenylalanine. Of all the DNA, just the CDR3 is kept, 48 bases in frame from base 1. The paper as a whole reports these results and caveats: Early after transplant, peak levels of circulating GvH clones were associated with declines in HvG clones. The conclusions were limited by the relatively low number and heterogeneity of the intestinal transplant patients. Patients with donor T cell macrochimerism had high GvH to HvG T cell clonal ratios in their allografts. GvH clones were detected in recipient bone marrow, and some of these GvH clones were observed earlier in ileal mucosa or blood, consistent with an intestinal mucosal origin.

The protocol used for the library was the immunoSEQ multiplex PCR assay. For most patients, genomic DNA was isolated with the Qiagen DNeasy Blood and Tissue Kit and sent frozen to Adaptive Biotechnologies for TCR sequencing. High-throughput TCR-beta CDR3 sequencing of genomic DNA from most patients was performed by Adaptive Biotechnologies. The paper's processing steps were these. Adaptive's ImmunoSEQ software was the source of the TCR sequencing data for 15 to 20 patients, while a few other patients were processed with MiXCR and VDJtools. CD4 versus CD8 sorting errors were corrected by removing sequences found in both subsets at a frequency ratio below 5:1. Because the origin of CDR3 nucleotide sequences shared between donor and recipient could not be assigned, those sequences were removed. Alloreactive clones required at least 2-fold expansion over unstimulated cells and minimum CFSE-low frequency of 0.002% (template counts) or 0.001% (read counts). Mappable clones were those detected in sequenced pre-transplant spleen, lymph node, or MLR CFSE-low populations of the donor or recipient. The cumulative frequency of alloreactive clones was calculated as a percentage of all sequences, weighted by copy number. Imported from immuneACCESS, the table was reduced by TCRdb to in-frame sequences with V and J called. These copies leave out some clones; in studies compared against another copy, an unresolved V gene accounts for under half, and the cause of the remainder is not known. V, J and clone size reflect that table, while D and trimming were determined from the DNA. In all, the sample holds about 90,000 clones, and around 93% of those were seen once. The ten largest clones represent approximately 0.33% of the sample.

The sample's time point label is to be understood as: cells obtained before transplantation from donor or recipient. CD3+CD4+ and CD3+CD8+ populations were FACS-sorted from unstimulated pre-transplant donor and recipient cells taken from spleen or lymph nodes. With regard to this clone: It lacks a known antigen. Base qualities are missing; no much larger clone stands one base away.

The origin of this receptor is a human donor who was the organ donor for an intestinal transplant. In this chain, TRBV28 is recombined with TRBJ2-7; TRBD2 agrees with 8 junctional bases. The sample here was unstimulated CD4+ T cells sorted from spleen or lymph node cells, taken before transplant. The DNA reads TGTGCCAGCCGGGGATCCCTAGCGGGCTCATTCTACGAGCAGTACTTC. Its translation is CASRGSLAGSFYEQYF.